What follows is one T cell receptor beta chain and its context. Its antigen is unidentified. These data originate in a study of T cell responses to AZD1222 COVID-19 vaccine. General study results and limits: The reported proportion of spike-specific TCRs targeting unmutated variant regions was nearly half. Rises in breadth and depth of Spike-specific TCRs came after two AZD1222 doses.

Method: immunoSEQ multiplex PCR; TCRdb's copy keeps in-frame clones and lacks some. This table holds around 81,000 clones, roughly 85% found once. The germline gives CDR1 SGHNT, CDR2 YYREEE (reference sequence). Trimming removed 5 bases from V and 7 bases from J; junction bases left unmatched: 7. The CDR3 has 16 residues. The chain is built from TRBV5-4 and TRBJ2-1; TRBD2 agrees at 15 bases. This specimen was peripheral blood, taken on day 0 of AZD1222 vaccination. The TCR originated in an adult in good health. In DNA, the CDR3 is TGTGCCAGCAGAACGGGACTAGCGGGGGGTCCTAATGAGCAGTTCTTC. This codes for CASRTGLAGGPNEQFF.